Reported below is one TCR beta chain. This sample was included in a study of OX40 agonist ivuxolimab in advanced cancers. Study context: Dose-escalation subjects each had hepatocellular carcinoma, melanoma, renal cell or head and neck cancer.

Blood samples were obtained at baseline, cycle 4 day 1, and cycle 7 day 1. Sequencing used immunoSEQ multiplex PCR; TCRdb keeps in-frame clones, though not all of them. The data contain more than 70,000 clones, about 90% of them singletons. The CDR3 sequence is 12 residues long. Trimming took 4 bases from V and 2 from J, leaving 2 bases between them. CDR1 MNHEY and CDR2 SMNVEV come from the germline V gene (reference sequence). The chain couples TRBV27 to TRBJ2-2, with D unresolved. The TCR comes from an adult with an advanced solid tumor such as melanoma, head and neck, liver or kidney cancer. The sample here was CD4+ or CD8+ T cells sorted from blood, taken in a trial of the OX40 agonist ivuxolimab. The CDR3 reads CASSYNTGELFF. CDR3 DNA: TGTGCCAGCAGTTACAACACCGGGGAGCTGTTTTTT.